This entry concerns a single T cell receptor beta chain. The clone's antigen remains unknown. Qualities for individual bases were not recorded, and no much larger clone is one base off. Each donor gave one peripheral blood draw, about 110 mL on average, collected into heparinised tubes. Using a panel that included CD45RO, CCR7, CD25, CD127, CD95 and CD27, naive, central memory, regulatory and stem cell-like memory CD4+ T cells were sorted on a BD FACSAria II. A purity above 98% was achieved for all sorted populations. PBMCs were separated immediately by Lymphoprep density gradient centrifugation and were stained directly, without being cultured. To minimize batch effects, samples were stained and sorted in pairs, one healthy donor with one patient per experiment. CDR1 LGHNA and CDR2 YSLEER are derived from the germline V gene. For this chain, trimming is 8 bases at the V end and 1 base at the J end, and the number of junction bases without a gene match is 0. CDR3 length: 14 amino acids, cysteine to phenylalanine. The DNA shown is the 42-base CDR3, in frame from base 1.

This sample is drawn from a study of beta chain features in type 1 diabetes (dated by TCRdb to about 2018). Regarding the study in general: Mean age, gender distribution, total cell number and subset yield did not differ between patients and healthy donors. Whereas all 30 or so donors provided naive and central memory subsets, regulatory and stem cell-like memory subsets were isolated from just 8 patients and about eight healthy donors. Across all samples, some 99 million sorted cells were examined, and cell number per subset correlated strongly with RNA yield. In the study, recently diagnosed type 1 diabetes patients and matched healthy donors were compared on the TCRB repertoires of their sorted circulating CD4+ T cell subsets.

All of the isolated RNA was reverse transcribed with the High Capacity cDNA Reverse Transcription Kit, so expressed TCRB transcripts were sequenced. Naive, central memory and regulatory T cell samples underwent deep immunoSEQ sequencing, averaging about 3.57 million total reads per sample. Sorted cells were lysed in RLT buffer and RNA was extracted with DNase-treated RNeasy Micro or Mini kits, depending on cell number. Each cell subset was processed separately to prevent cross-contamination, with patient and healthy donor samples processed together. TCRB sequences were amplified from cDNA with the immunoSEQ multiplex PCR, producing 87-bp fragments spanning the CDR3 region. Sequencing of the amplicons was done on the Illumina HiSeq platform. From the authors' description of their analysis: PCR bias was corrected computationally using synthetic template baselines, and reads within Hamming distance 2 were collapsed, with unmergeable singletons discarded. Reads were aligned to IMGT to assign V, D and J genes, CDR3 length, and insertions or deletions at six rearrangement sites. Within each subset, clonotype counts were normalized to sorted cell number, and only after that were true diversity and Gini coefficients computed with the tcR R package. Repertoire sharing was quantified using the overlap coefficient calculated on TCRB nucleotide sequences. Out-of-frame TCRB sequences from naive cells were analyzed as a proxy for the pre-selection repertoire. What TCRdb holds here is the immuneACCESS table cut down to in-frame rearrangements. Part of the clones is not present; checked against another copy, under half of the missing clones reflect an unresolved V gene, and the others are unexplained. V, J and clone size are those of that table, while D and trimming were read from the DNA. The sample has some 170,000 clones on record, 63% of them singletons. Of the sample, under 0.1% is held by the ten largest clones.

What the research found in general, with its limitations: PCR may preferentially amplify shorter templates, but because patient and control samples were amplified and corrected together, any resulting skew would affect both groups equally. Because cDNA was sequenced instead of genomic DNA, activated cells with high expression could be over-represented, although the groups did not differ in activation or CD3 levels. A moderate but significant shortening of TCRB CDR3 length was observed in type 1 diabetes patients in all four CD4+ subsets. Naive, central memory and regulatory TCRB repertoires appeared to be more alike among patients than among healthy donors. Patients with type 1 diabetes made fewer insertions and deleted more nucleotides at VDJ recombination sites, implying thymic rearrangement abnormalities. Only small numbers of individuals were included in the HLA sub-analyses, which left unresolved whether HLA type had any influence on TCRB rearrangement.

This sequence was found in a man aged 25-40 years with type 1 diabetes. The rearranged segments are TRBV4-3 and TRBJ2-2; 11 bases in the middle match TRBD2. The sequenced sample consisted of naive CD4+ T cells from blood. The cell subset or site label corresponds to: true naive CD4+ T cells. The CDR3 loop reads CASGLAGNTGELFF. Read as DNA, the sequence is TGCGCCAGCGGACTAGCGGGGAACACCGGGGAGCTGTTTTTT.